Sequencing of this T cell receptor (beta chain) was carried out in a study of PD-1 blockade in classical Hodgkin lymphoma. Broader study findings: Newly diagnosed patients had baseline TCR diversity that was reportedly lower than that of healthy donors. CD4+ TCR diversity climbed significantly by C4D1, unlike CD8+ TCR diversity.

A remark on this clone: Its antigen remains unidentified.

Sequencing used immunoSEQ multiplex PCR; TCRdb keeps in-frame clones, though not all of them. Among 20,000 to 25,000 clones, about 82% were seen once, and the ten largest hold around 8.3%. This CDR3 has 16 residues. The V end lost 1 base, the J end lost 3 bases, and 10 bases lay between the germline ends. Germline V gives CDR1 MNHNS, CDR2 SASEGT. With no exception, relapse followed autologous stem cell transplantation in all patients, and brentuximab vedotin exposure varied. Sequences were derived from peripheral blood mononuclear cells (PBMCs), sampled before the second cycle of nivolumab. This receptor was obtained from a human donor with classical Hodgkin lymphoma. This sequence joins TRBV6-1 and TRBJ1-6; D unresolved. CDR3 coding DNA: TGTGCCAGCAGTGAAGGGGAGGGCAGCTATAATTCACCCCTCCACTTT. Its translation is CASSEGEGSYNSPLHF.